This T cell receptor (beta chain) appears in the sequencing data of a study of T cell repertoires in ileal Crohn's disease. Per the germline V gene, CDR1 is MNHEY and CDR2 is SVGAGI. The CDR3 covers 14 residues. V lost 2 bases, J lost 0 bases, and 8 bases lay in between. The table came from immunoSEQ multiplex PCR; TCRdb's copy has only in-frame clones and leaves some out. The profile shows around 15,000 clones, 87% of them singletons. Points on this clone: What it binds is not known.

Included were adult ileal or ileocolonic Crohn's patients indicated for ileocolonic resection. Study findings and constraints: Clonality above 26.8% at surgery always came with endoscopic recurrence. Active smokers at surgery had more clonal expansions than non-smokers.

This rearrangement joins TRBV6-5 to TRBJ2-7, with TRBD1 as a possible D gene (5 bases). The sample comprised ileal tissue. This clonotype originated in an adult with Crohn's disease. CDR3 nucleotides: TGTGCCAGCAGTTACGGGGCTTCCTCCTACGAGCAGTACTTC. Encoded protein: CASSYGASSYEQYF.